This T cell receptor (beta chain) was observed in a study of lymphopenia after photon versus proton radiotherapy. Findings and limits, study-wide: In patients who died, overall survival fell as post-nadir TCR diversity dropped more. After the lymphocyte nadir, photon-treated repertoires showed oligoclonal expansion, especially of CD8+ Temra cells. Only patients who died were analyzed for survival; proton advantage is unproven. Relative stability marked proton patients; photon patients lost diversity and naive cells.

Germline trimming cut 4 bases from V and 7 bases from J; bases unmatched to any gene: 2. CDR1 is MNHEY, CDR2 SVGAGI, per germline. This CDR3 has 14 amino acids. Turning to this clone: Its specificity is not known.

Sequenced by immunoSEQ multiplex PCR; TCRdb stores in-frame clones only, minus some. The repertoire holds some 29,000 clones, 81% seen once, with approximately 30% in the top ten. The sample consisted of peripheral blood, taken from a patient treated with photon-based radiotherapy. The clonotype originates from a man in his fifties or sixties with gastric cancer. This sequence joins TRBV6-5 and TRBJ1-6, with TRBD1 identical over 9 bases. CDR3 DNA: TGTGCCAGCAGTTTAGGACAGGGGAATTCACCCCTCCACTTT. Amino acid sequence: CASSLGQGNSPLHF.